The clone carrying this T cell receptor beta chain was seen a few times. The antigen is undetermined. One base away lies a much larger clone, so this may be a sequencing read error. Primers used in a second PCR of about 7 to 12 cycles were a sample-barcoded 5' primer and a J-beta primer mix. TCRdb analysed the 5' RACE reads with MiXCR anew, one entry per CDR3 protein. This table has around 900,000 distinct CDR3 sequences, 25% to 35% appearing once. The germline CDR1 and CDR2 sequences are SGHVS and FNYEAQ. V shed 1 base, J shed 7 bases, and the junction held 12 bases outside the gene matches. This CDR3 region has 16 residues. This entry comes from a study of blood T cells in healthy people across ages. Overall study results and limits: Naive CD4+ cells and diversity were both higher in long-lived donors than in aged donors. Diversity was estimated from one million T cells, and these estimates were considered underestimates. Changes in expanded clonotypes were possibly confounded, as the CMV status of donors was unknown.

The chain is built from TRBV7-6 and TRBJ2-7; TRBD2 matches 8 bases. The specimen sequenced was blood. This TCR derives from a woman of 80 years or more in good health. CDR3 sequence (DNA): TGTGCCAGCAGCTTAGAGGTTAGCGGGGTCTACAATGAGCAGTACTTC. Amino acids: CASSLEVSGVYNEQYF.